This T cell receptor beta chain was retrieved from a study of shared clonotypes between healthy human individuals. The CDR3 sequence is 18 residues long. Germline V lookup: CDR1 SNHLY, CDR2 FYNNEI. V lost 4 bases and J lost 0; bases outside the gene matches: 14. At deep level, the assay was performed. Profiled with immunoSEQ multiplex PCR; TCRdb holds only in-frame clones, not every one. Of around 640,000 clones listed, around 96% are singletons. Naive CD8 cells were CD45RO-negative, positively selected for CCR7, excluding terminally differentiated effector memory CD45RA+ cells. This sequence was found in a woman in her thirties in good health. Sequenced: naive CD8+ T cells sorted from blood. The chain combines TRBV2 with TRBJ1-1; 7 nucleotides agree with TRBD1. This CDR3 is CASSGPDRVAPLNTEAFF. Here the CDR3 DNA reads TGTGCCAGCAGTGGGCCTGACAGGGTGGCCCCCTTGAACACTGAAGCTTTCTTT. Variable domain in full (rest from reference TRBV2 and TRBJ1-1): EPEVTQTPSHQVTQMGQEVILRCVPISNHLYFYWYRQILGQKVEFLVSFYNNEISEKSEIFDDQFSVERPDGSNFTLKIRSTKLEDSAMYFCASSGPDRVAPLNTEAFFGQGTRLTVV.